Presented here are 25 T cell receptor beta chains from one specimen sequenced in a study of T cell clones after liver transplantation. The repertoire was sequenced with immunoSEQ multiplex PCR; TCRdb's copy has only in-frame clones and lacks some. The data show 45,000 to 60,000 clones, around 70% seen once. The material was CD4+ T cells from blood, obtained at the 22-month timepoint. These TCRs come from a human patient who received a liver transplant. Some T cells may be graft donor cells.

This sequence joins TRBV25-1 and TRBJ2-3; a possible D gene is TRBD1 (6 bases). With 4 bases removed from V and 6 bases from J, the gap between germline ends came to 11 bases. This CDR3 has 13 amino acids. Germline V gene data show CDR1 as MGHDK and CDR2 as SYGVNS. The DNA for the CDR3 is TGTGCCAGCAGTGCACAGGGAATGGATACGCAGTATTTT. Its protein is CASSAQGMDTQYF.

The rearrangement joins TRBV2 to TRBJ1-1; TRBD1 aligns across 7 bases. V shed 6 bases, J shed 5 bases, and the junction held 9 bases outside the gene matches. This CDR3 region has 14 residues. CDR1 is SNHLY, CDR2 FYNNEI, per germline. This chain's CDR3 is CASRPQGIGTEAFF. The CDR3 DNA sequence: TGTGCCAGCAGGCCACAGGGGATTGGGACTGAAGCTTTCTTT.

This sequence joins TRBV7-8 and TRBJ2-1, with 8 bases matching TRBD1. Germline trimming cut 3 bases from V and 7 bases from J; bases unmatched to any gene: 8. This CDR3 has 15 residues. CDR1 is SGHVS and CDR2 is FQNEAQ in the germline V gene. CDR3 amino acids: CASSFTRTGRNEQFF. The CDR3 nucleotides are TGTGCCAGCAGCTTTACCAGGACAGGGCGTAATGAGCAGTTCTTC.

Here the CDR3 reads CASSLEENTEAFF. In DNA, the CDR3 is TGTGCCAGCAGTTTGGAAGAGAACACTGAAGCTTTCTTT. The chain has TRBV28 and TRBJ1-1; D is uncertain. Trimming took 3 bases from V and 1 from J, leaving 6 bases between them. This CDR3 region has 13 residues. CDR1 MDHEN and CDR2 SYDVKM come from the germline V gene.

This clone was seen a handful of times. The rearrangement uses TRBV2 and TRBJ2-5; tentative D call: TRBD2 (6 bases). Germline CDR1 reads SNHLY; CDR2 reads FYNNEI. Between the trimmed V and J ends, which lost 6 bases and 4 bases, there was a span of 15 bases. The CDR3 runs to 14 residues. CDR3 DNA sequence: TGTGCCAGCAGGCGGGGAACAACGGGAGAGACCCAGTACTTC. Translation gives CASRRGTTGETQYF.

The chain couples TRBV7-2 to TRBJ2-1; TRBD2 is a possible D gene (5 bases). Germline lookup yields CDR1 SGHTA and CDR2 FQGNSA. V shed 1 base and J shed 5 bases, with 9 bases lying between them. This CDR3 has 14 residues. The CDR3 spells CASSLVPGDNEQFF. Written as DNA, the CDR3 is TGTGCCAGCAGCTTAGTACCCGGGGACAATGAGCAGTTCTTC.

The chain links TRBV9 to TRBJ2-5; D perhaps matches TRBD2 (5 bases). V was clipped by 1 base and J by 2 bases, with 12 bases between them. CDR1 is SGDLS, CDR2 YYNGEE, per germline. The CDR3 spans 15 residues. The CDR3 is CASSVRLGLQETQYF. CDR3 DNA sequence: TGTGCCAGCAGCGTACGTTTAGGACTGCAAGAGACCCAGTACTTC.

This chain uses TRBV19 with TRBJ2-7; D may be TRBD1 (5 bases). CDR1 and CDR2 (germline): LNHDA, SQIVND (reference sequence). This CDR3 comprises 14 residues. The V end was cut by 3 bases, the J end by 7 bases, with 16 bases between. The CDR3 coding sequence is TGTGCCAGTAGTATTCCAGGGCTGCCCCGGGAGCAGTACTTC. It specifies CASSIPGLPREQYF.

This chain joins TRBV6-1 and TRBJ1-6; tentatively, D is TRBD1 (5 bases). Germline V gene data show CDR1 as MNHNS and CDR2 as SASEGT. This CDR3 is 14 amino acids long. V was shortened by 6 bases and J by 9 bases, with 15 bases between the two germline ends. CDR3 bases: TGTGCCAGCAGCCTACAGGCTGGGAGTTCACCCCTCCACTTT. It specifies CASSLQAGSSPLHF.

The chain employs TRBV5-4 and TRBJ2-5; 7 nucleotides line up with TRBD1. The CDR3 consists of 14 residues. V shed 2 bases and J 1 base; nucleotides not matched to a gene: 2. Germline assignment: CDR1 SGHNT and CDR2 YYREEE (reference sequence). The CDR3 sequence: CASSFGQAQETQYF. Written as DNA, the CDR3 is TGTGCCAGCAGCTTTGGACAGGCCCAAGAGACCCAGTACTTC.

This sequence joins TRBV29-1 and TRBJ2-7; D unresolved. The CDR3 consists of 11 residues. Between the trimmed V and J ends, which lost 6 bases and 6 bases, there was a span of 12 bases. Germline CDR1 is SQVTM and CDR2 is ANQGSEA. This CDR3 reads CSVLTGPEQYF. The CDR3 DNA is TGCAGCGTGTTGACCGGACCCGAGCAGTACTTC.

This sequence joins TRBV6-1 and TRBJ2-2, with D possibly TRBD2 on 7 matching bases. Germline lookup yields CDR1 MNHNS and CDR2 SASEGT. The ends were cut back, 6 bases at V and 1 base at J, with 12 bases in the middle. CDR3 length: 15 amino acids. CDR3 residues: CASRRGGLNTGELFF. DNA for the CDR3: TGTGCCAGCAGGAGGGGGGGCTTGAACACCGGGGAGCTGTTTTTT.

The J gene is TRBJ1-4, the V gene TRBV7-2; a weak D match, TRBD1 (6 bases). The CDR3 runs to 15 residues. Germline V gene sequence: CDR1 SGHTA, CDR2 FQGNSA. The V end was cut by 6 bases, the J end by 6 bases, with 17 bases between. CDR3 region: CASSRTTGGDEKLFF. The CDR3 nucleotides read TGTGCCAGCAGTCGTACGACAGGAGGGGATGAAAAACTGTTTTTT. The full variable domain, in which reference TRBV7-2 and TRBJ1-4 provide the parts outside the CDR3, is GAGVSQSPSNKVTEKGKDVELRCDPISGHTALYWYRQSLGQGLEFLIYFQGNSAPDKSGLPSDRFSAERTGGSVSTLTIQRTQQEDSAVYLCASSRTTGGDEKLFFGSGTQLSVL.

This chain uses TRBV4-2 with TRBJ2-2; either TRBD1 or TRBD2 may fit D (5 bases each). Per the germline V gene, CDR1 is LGHNA and CDR2 is YNFKEQ. V lost 0 bases and J lost 1, with 6 bases in between. The CDR3 spans 15 residues. CDR3 sequence: CASSQDGGNTGELFF. The CDR3 DNA reads TGTGCCAGCAGCCAAGATGGGGGGAACACCGGGGAGCTGTTTTTT.

CDR3 region: CASSATSGGAFETQYF. The CDR3 DNA follows: TGTGCCAGCAGCGCAACTAGCGGGGGGGCCTTTGAGACCCAGTACTTC. The chain has TRBV9 and TRBJ2-5, with TRBD2 matching over 13 bases. The germline V gene encodes CDR1 SGDLS and CDR2 YYNGEE. Trimming took 3 bases from V and 5 from J; bases not matched to a gene: 7. This CDR3 contains 16 residues.

The chain links TRBV19 to TRBJ1-4; D gene ambiguous. Trimming cost V 4 bases and J 8 bases, with 17 bases left between them. Looked up from germline, CDR1 is LNHDA and CDR2 is SQIVND (reference sequence). This CDR3 spans 15 amino acids. Written as DNA, the CDR3 is TGTGCCAGTAGTAGCTCGACGAACCCGGGGGAAAAACTGTTTTTT. This gives the protein CASSSSTNPGEKLFF.

This clone was counted ten times or more. J is TRBJ1-6 and V is TRBV18; TRBD1 aligns across 7 bases. V lost 6 bases to trimming and J lost 8 bases; unmatched junction nucleotides: 10. In germline, CDR1 is KGHSH, CDR2 LQKENI. The CDR3 loop spans 15 amino acids. CDR3 region: CASSTGTVQDSPLHF. CDR3 in DNA: TGTGCCAGCTCTACCGGGACAGTGCAGGATTCACCCCTCCACTTT. Variable domain in full (rest from reference TRBV18 and TRBJ1-6): NAGVMQNPRHLVRRRGQEARLRCSPMKGHSHVYWYRQLPEEGLKFMVYLQKENIIDESGMPKERFSAEFPKEGPSILRIQQVVRGDSAAYFCASSTGTVQDSPLHFGNGTRLTVT.

V usage is TRBV2 and J usage is TRBJ2-3; maybe TRBD1 (5 bases). CDR1 is SNHLY, CDR2 FYNNEI, per germline. The V end was cut by 6 bases, the J end by 1 base, with 20 bases between. The CDR3 has 17 residues. This CDR3 reads CASSTDLGQARTDTQYF. For the CDR3, the DNA is TGTGCCAGCAGCACAGACCTAGGACAAGCTCGCACAGATACGCAGTATTTT.

This clone was seen more than once but under ten times. The V gene is TRBV28, the J gene TRBJ2-7; TRBD2 is a possible D gene (5 bases). The CDR3 runs to 14 residues. The V end was cut by 7 bases, the J end by 0 bases, with 13 bases between. The V gene's germline CDR1 is MDHEN and CDR2 SYDVKM. As DNA, the CDR3 is TGTGCCAGCACCTTCCTTGGGAGCTCCTACGAGCAGTACTTC. This encodes CASTFLGSSYEQYF.

This chain links TRBV13 with TRBJ2-3, with D possibly matching TRBD1 (6 bases). CDR3 length equals 17 residues. The V gene's germline CDR1 is PRHDT and CDR2 FYEKMQ (reference sequence). The V end lost 6 bases, the J end lost 4 bases, and 23 bases lay between the germline ends. This chain's CDR3 is CASRYRGRGGYADTQYF. DNA for the CDR3: TGTGCCAGCAGGTATAGGGGACGAGGGGGTTACGCAGATACGCAGTATTTT.

This sequence joins TRBV5-6 and TRBJ1-3; no definite D call. The CDR3 loop spans 16 amino acids. V lost 1 base, J lost 2 bases, and 13 bases lay in between. Germline V gene sequence: CDR1 SGHDT, CDR2 YYEEEE. CDR3 DNA sequence: TGTGCCAGCAGCTTGAGTACAGAGTTTCCTGGAAACACCATATATTTT. Protein sequence: CASSLSTEFPGNTIYF.

J is TRBJ1-5 and V is TRBV19, with D unclear. This CDR3 is built from 13 residues. The ends were cut back, 1 base at V and 4 bases at J, with 5 bases in the middle. CDR1 and CDR2 (germline): LNHDA, SQIVND (reference sequence). Here the CDR3 DNA reads TGTGCCAGTAGTATAGGAAGGAATCAGCCCCAGCATTTT. Its translation is CASSIGRNQPQHF.

This rearrangement joins TRBV15 to TRBJ1-1; D gene uncertain. Germline CDR1 and CDR2: LNHNV and YYDKDF (reference sequence). V was pared by 0 bases and J by 7 bases, with 9 bases between. The CDR3 totals 13 residues. CDR3 amino acids: CATSREGFNEAFF. CDR3 DNA sequence: TGTGCCACCAGCAGAGAGGGCTTCAATGAAGCTTTCTTT.

A few counts support this clone. The chain carries TRBV28 and TRBJ1-3; D is uncertain. CDR1 MDHEN and CDR2 SYDVKM come from the germline V gene. Trimming removed 7 bases at V and 0 bases at J, with 10 bases between. The CDR3 sequence is 14 residues long. CDR3 nucleotide sequence: TGTGCCAGCACCAACCTTCGCTCTGGAAACACCATATATTTT. Translation: CASTNLRSGNTIYF.

The chain uses TRBV5-1 and TRBJ2-4; tentatively, D is TRBD1 or TRBD2 (5 bases each). Trimming left V 3 bases short and J 5 bases short, with 18 bases between. CDR1 and CDR2 (germline): SGHRS, YFSETQ. CDR3 size: 16 residues. CDR3 amino acids: CASSSSYGAPQNIQYF. The DNA for the CDR3 is TGCGCCAGCAGCTCCTCCTACGGGGCTCCCCAAAACATTCAGTACTTC.